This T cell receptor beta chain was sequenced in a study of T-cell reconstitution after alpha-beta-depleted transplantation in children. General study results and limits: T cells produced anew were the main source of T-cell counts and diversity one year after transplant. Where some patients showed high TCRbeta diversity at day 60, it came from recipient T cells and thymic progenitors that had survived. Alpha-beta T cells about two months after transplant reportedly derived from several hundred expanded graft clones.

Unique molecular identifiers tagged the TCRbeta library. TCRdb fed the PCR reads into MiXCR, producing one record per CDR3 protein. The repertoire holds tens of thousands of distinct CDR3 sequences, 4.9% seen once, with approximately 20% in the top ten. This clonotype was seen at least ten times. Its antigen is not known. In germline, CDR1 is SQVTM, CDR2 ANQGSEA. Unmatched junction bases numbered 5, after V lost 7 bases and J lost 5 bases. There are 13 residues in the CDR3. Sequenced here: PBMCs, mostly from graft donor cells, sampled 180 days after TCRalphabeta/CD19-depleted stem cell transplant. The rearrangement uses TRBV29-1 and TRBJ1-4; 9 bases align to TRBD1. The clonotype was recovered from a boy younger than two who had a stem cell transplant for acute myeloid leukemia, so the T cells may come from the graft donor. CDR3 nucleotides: TGCAGCGCCGCGGGACAGGGAAATGAAAAACTGTTTTTT. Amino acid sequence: CSAAGQGNEKLFF.